The 8 T cell receptor beta chains in this list originate from one sample, sequenced in a study of shared clonotypes between healthy human individuals. The data were produced by immunoSEQ multiplex PCR, yet TCRdb's version contains in-frame clones alone and is incomplete. The sample has about 110,000 clones, around 71% seen once. The sequencing sample was made of memory CD8+ T cells sorted from blood. Regarding subset: CD45RO+ cells pooled with CCR7-negative TemRA cells. These receptors were obtained from a woman between 25 and 40 years old in good health.

This clone has just one count. The rearrangement links TRBV5-1 to TRBJ2-3, with D tentatively TRBD2 (5 bases). The CDR3 has 15 amino acids. V lost 0 bases and J 4 bases, leaving 12 bases between the germline ends. Germline values: CDR1 SGHRS, CDR2 YFSETQ. Written as DNA, the CDR3 is TGCGCCAGCAGCTTGGGTCTGTCGGGGTCAGATACGCAGTATTTT. Translating it yields CASSLGLSGSDTQYF.

With regard to this clone: One end of the junction does not line up with germline, which may come from a read error. The chain carries TRBV2 and TRBJ2-7; 9 bases are shared with TRBD1. Germline CDR1 and CDR2: SNHLY and FYNNEI. There are 12 residues in the CDR3. DNA for the CDR3: TGTGCCAGCTGGGTGATCTGGGGGACAGGGCACTTC. Its translation: CASWVIWGTGHF. The whole variable domain, filled in from reference TRBV2 and TRBJ2-7, reads EPEVTQTPSHQVTQMGQEVILRCVPISNHLYFYWYRQILGQKVEFLVSFYNNEISEKSEIFDDQFSVERPDGSNFTLKIRSTKLEDSAMYFCASWVIWGTGHFGPGTRLTVT.

The CDR3 region is CASSRGAHTENEQFF. In DNA, the CDR3 is TGTGCCAGCAGCCGTGGGGCCCATACCGAAAATGAGCAGTTCTTC. The chain carries TRBV7-2 and TRBJ2-1; the D gene is possibly TRBD1 (5 bases). The CDR3 is 15 residues long. CDR1 is SGHTA and CDR2 is FQGNSA in the germline V gene. V was trimmed by 5 bases and J by 7 bases, leaving 18 bases between them.

The rearrangement joins TRBV16 to TRBJ1-1, with 7 bases that match TRBD1. The CDR3 has 16 amino acids. Germline CDR1 is KGHSY and CDR2 is FQNENV. The trim removed 1 base at V and 4 bases at J, leaving 9 bases unmatched. CDR3 residues: CASSQLISTGRTEAFF. DNA of the CDR3: TGTGCCAGCAGCCAATTAATATCGACAGGGCGCACTGAAGCTTTCTTT.

V gene TRBV28 combines with J gene TRBJ1-4; D call uncertain. The CDR3 runs to 11 residues. Trimming stripped 2 bases from V and 11 bases from J, with 6 bases between. Germline loops: CDR1 MDHEN, CDR2 SYDVKM. The CDR3 region has the DNA TGTGCCAGCAGTTTAATGCAGAAACTGTTTTTT. Translated, it gives CASSLMQKLFF.

The chain uses TRBV7-9 and TRBJ1-3; unclear D gene. Germline lookup yields CDR1 SEHNR and CDR2 FQNEAQ (reference sequence). The CDR3 sequence is 16 residues long. The V end was cut by 5 bases, the J end by 4 bases, with 18 bases between. The CDR3 region has the DNA TGTGCCAGCAGCCTACAGACTAGTACAGACGGAAACACCATATATTTT. Residues: CASSLQTSTDGNTIYF.

Turning to this clone: One end of the junction does not line up with germline, which may come from a read error. The chain's CDR3 is CASSGGLAGGRDF. CDR3 nucleotide sequence: TGTGCCAGCAGTGGAGGACTAGCGGGAGGTAGGGATTTT. The chain employs TRBV6-1 and TRBJ2-3; 14 bases are a match to TRBD2. Germline CDR1 is MNHNS and CDR2 is SASEGT. This CDR3 region has 13 residues.

CDR3 DNA: TGTGCCAGCAGTTACGTCGGGGGAGCAGATACGCAGTATTTT. It is translated as CASSYVGGADTQYF. The V and J genes are TRBV6-5 and TRBJ2-3, with a tentative D call TRBD2 (6 bases). The CDR3 extends over 14 amino acids. V gave up 2 bases and J gave up 4 bases, with 10 bases separating them. Germline CDR1 MNHEY, CDR2 SVGAGI.